The 11 T cell receptor beta chains reported below all come from one sample, sequenced in a study of lymphopenia after photon versus proton radiotherapy. Only in-frame clones appear in the TCRdb table, and some are missing; sequencing was by immunoSEQ multiplex PCR. This sample carries more than 45,000 clones, roughly 90% of them seen once, and the ten largest clones take about 20%. The input for sequencing was peripheral blood, taken from a patient treated with photon-based radiotherapy. The receptors stem from a woman in her thirties or forties with cholangiocarcinoma.

The genes are TRBV12-5 and TRBJ2-2; 9 nucleotides align to TRBD1. The trim removed 6 bases at V and 4 bases at J, leaving 6 bases unmatched. Germline V gene lookup returns CDR1 LGHNT and CDR2 FRNRAP. The CDR3 extends over 15 amino acids. This CDR3 reads CASGQETGGTGELFF. In DNA, the CDR3 is TGTGCTAGTGGGCAAGAGACAGGGGGCACCGGGGAGCTGTTTTTT.

The J gene is TRBJ1-2, the V gene TRBV19; 11 bases are a match to TRBD1. The CDR3 has 16 residues. Germline CDR1 is LNHDA and CDR2 is SQIVND (reference sequence). V dropped 3 bases and J dropped 4; count of bases not matched to a gene: 7. The CDR3 region is CASSISGQGDLYGYTF. The CDR3 region has the DNA TGTGCCAGTAGTATTTCGGGACAGGGGGATCTCTATGGCTACACCTTC.

This chain connects TRBV5-4 to TRBJ2-3; possible D gene TRBD1, 6 bases. CDR3 length equals 16 residues. Per germline, CDR1 SGHNT and CDR2 YYREEE (reference sequence). V was shortened by 3 bases and J by 0 bases, with 14 bases between the two germline ends. The CDR3 DNA sequence: TGTGCCAGCAGCTGGGAAGGGACACCGAGCACAGATACGCAGTATTTT. It specifies CASSWEGTPSTDTQYF.

The chain uses TRBV6-1 and TRBJ2-1; tentative D call: TRBD2 (6 bases). CDR3 size: 13 residues. Germline assignment: CDR1 MNHNS and CDR2 SASEGT. Trimming removed 6 bases from V and 8 bases from J, with 14 bases in between. This CDR3 reads CASRQLLAHEQFF. CDR3 bases: TGTGCCAGCAGGCAACTTCTAGCGCATGAGCAGTTCTTC.

The chain uses TRBV19 and TRBJ1-4; the D is unclear. The germline V gene encodes CDR1 LNHDA and CDR2 SQIVND (reference sequence). The CDR3 covers 16 residues. V dropped 3 bases and J dropped 7 bases, with 18 bases sitting between them. The CDR3 nucleotides are TGTGCCAGTAGTATTGGCCTCCTTGGCGGGAGTGAAAAACTGTTTTTT. Protein sequence: CASSIGLLGGSEKLFF.

This chain joins TRBV7-2 and TRBJ2-3; D call uncertain. Germline V gene lookup returns CDR1 SGHTA and CDR2 FQGNSA. The CDR3 covers 14 residues. Trimming took off 8 bases at V and 1 base at J, with 13 bases between the two ends. CDR3 loop: CASSPDGRTDTQYF. The CDR3 bases are TGTGCCAGCTCGCCGGACGGCCGCACAGATACGCAGTATTTT.

The V call is TRBV7-9, the J call TRBJ2-1; TRBD2 is a possible D gene (6 bases). This CDR3 has 15 amino acids. V lost 4 bases, J lost 6 bases, and 16 bases lay in between. CDR1 SEHNR and CDR2 FQNEAQ come from the germline V gene (reference sequence). This CDR3 is CASSWQGGEANEQFF. The CDR3 DNA is TGTGCCAGCAGCTGGCAGGGTGGGGAGGCCAATGAGCAGTTCTTC.

This rearrangement joins TRBV6-5 to TRBJ1-2; 9 bases match TRBD1. The J segment lost 8 bases and the V segment lost 5 bases, leaving 6 bases of the junction unmatched. The CDR3 runs 13 residues. The V gene's germline CDR1 is MNHEY and CDR2 SVGAGI. The CDR3 region is CASSNGQGSGYTF. CDR3 in DNA: TGTGCCAGCAGTAACGGACAGGGGAGCGGCTACACCTTC.

This chain uses TRBV7-9 with TRBJ2-5, with 8 bases that match TRBD1. The CDR3 covers 15 residues. Unmatched junction bases numbered 4, after V lost 1 base and J lost 3 bases. Germline CDR1 is SEHNR and CDR2 is FQNEAQ (reference sequence). The CDR3 is CASSLDRTGKETQYF. CDR3 nucleotide sequence: TGTGCCAGCAGCTTAGATCGGACAGGGAAAGAGACCCAGTACTTC.

The rearrangement links TRBV6-5 to TRBJ2-7; D is tentatively TRBD1 or TRBD2 (5 bases each). V lost 7 bases and J lost 3, with 10 bases in between. The germline V gene has CDR1 MNHEY and CDR2 SVGAGI. The CDR3 sequence is 12 residues long. Here the CDR3 reads CASTGTHYEQYF. The DNA for the CDR3 is TGTGCCAGCACCGGGACCCACTACGAGCAGTACTTC.

This clone was picked up one time. The chain links TRBV4-1 to TRBJ1-2, with D possibly matching TRBD1 (5 bases). Per germline, CDR1 MGHRA and CDR2 YSYEKL. CDR3 length: 16 amino acids. With 0 bases removed from V and 0 bases from J, the gap between germline ends came to 11 bases. The CDR3 DNA is TGCGCCAGCAGCCAAGAGGCCTGGGGGTCTAACTATGGCTACACCTTC. Translation: CASSQEAWGSNYGYTF.